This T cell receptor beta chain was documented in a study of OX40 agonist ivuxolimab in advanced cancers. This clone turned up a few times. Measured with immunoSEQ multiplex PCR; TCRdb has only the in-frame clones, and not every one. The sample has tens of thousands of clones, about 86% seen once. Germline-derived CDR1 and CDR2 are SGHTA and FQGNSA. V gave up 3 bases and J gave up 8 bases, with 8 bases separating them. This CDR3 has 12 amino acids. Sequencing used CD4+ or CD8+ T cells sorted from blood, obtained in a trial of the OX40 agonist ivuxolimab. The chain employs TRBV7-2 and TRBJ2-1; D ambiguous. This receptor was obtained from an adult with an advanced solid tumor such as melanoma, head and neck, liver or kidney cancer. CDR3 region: CASSFKGHEQFF. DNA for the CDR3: TGTGCCAGCAGCTTTAAGGGTCATGAGCAGTTCTTC.